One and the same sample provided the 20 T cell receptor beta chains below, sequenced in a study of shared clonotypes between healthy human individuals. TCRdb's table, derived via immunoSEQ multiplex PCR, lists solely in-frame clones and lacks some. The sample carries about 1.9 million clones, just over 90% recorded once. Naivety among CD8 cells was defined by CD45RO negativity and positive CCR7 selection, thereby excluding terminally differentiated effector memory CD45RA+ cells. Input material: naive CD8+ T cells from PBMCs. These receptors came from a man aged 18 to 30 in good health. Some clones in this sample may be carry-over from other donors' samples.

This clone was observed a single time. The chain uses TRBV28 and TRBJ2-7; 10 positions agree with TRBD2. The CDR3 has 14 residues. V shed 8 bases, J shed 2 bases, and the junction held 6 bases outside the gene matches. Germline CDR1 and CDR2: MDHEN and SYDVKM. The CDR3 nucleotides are TGTGCCAGCGAAGCGGGAGGGTCACCCTACGAGCAGTACTTC. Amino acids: CASEAGGSPYEQYF.

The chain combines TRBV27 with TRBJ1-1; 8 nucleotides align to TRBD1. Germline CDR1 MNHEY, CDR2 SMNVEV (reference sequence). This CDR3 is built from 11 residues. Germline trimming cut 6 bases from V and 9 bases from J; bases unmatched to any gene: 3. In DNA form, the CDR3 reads TGTGCCAGCAGGGACAGGGCGAAAGCTTTCTTT. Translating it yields CASRDRAKAFF.

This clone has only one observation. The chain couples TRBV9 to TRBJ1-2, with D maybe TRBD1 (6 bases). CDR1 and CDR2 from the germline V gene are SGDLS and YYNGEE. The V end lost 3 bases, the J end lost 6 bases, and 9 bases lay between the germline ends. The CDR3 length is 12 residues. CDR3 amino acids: CASSAGVHGYTF. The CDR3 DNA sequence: TGTGCCAGCAGCGCAGGGGTGCATGGCTACACCTTC.

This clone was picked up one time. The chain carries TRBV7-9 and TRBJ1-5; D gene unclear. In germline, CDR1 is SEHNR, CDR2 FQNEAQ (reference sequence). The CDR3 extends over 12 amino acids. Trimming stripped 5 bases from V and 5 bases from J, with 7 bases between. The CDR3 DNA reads TGTGCCAGCAGCGTTTTGGATCAGCCCCAGCATTTT. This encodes CASSVLDQPQHF.

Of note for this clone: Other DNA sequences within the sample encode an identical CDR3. The CDR3 sequence: CASSLGAGGPDEQYF. CDR3 nucleotides: TGTGCCAGCAGCTTGGGAGCGGGAGGGCCAGACGAGCAGTACTTC. The chain joins TRBV5-4 to TRBJ2-7; 10 bases match TRBD2. Germline values: CDR1 SGHNT, CDR2 YYREEE (reference sequence). This CDR3 region has 15 residues. J was trimmed by 5 bases and V by 0 bases; bases with no gene match: 5.

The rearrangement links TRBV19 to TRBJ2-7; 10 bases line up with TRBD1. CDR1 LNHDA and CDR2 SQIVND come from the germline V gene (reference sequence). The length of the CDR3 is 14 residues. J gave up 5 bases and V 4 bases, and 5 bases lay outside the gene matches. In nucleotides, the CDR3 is TGTGCCAGTAGTACAGGGACAGGGGTGAACGAGCAGTACTTC. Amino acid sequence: CASSTGTGVNEQYF.

The CDR3 loop reads CASSSPLSYEQYF. The CDR3 region has the DNA TGTGCCAGCAGCAGCCCCCTATCCTACGAGCAGTACTTC. This chain joins TRBV7-2 and TRBJ2-7; the D is unclear. CDR1 and CDR2 from the germline V gene are SGHTA and FQGNSA. The CDR3 length is 13 residues. V gave up 5 bases and J gave up 1 base, with 9 bases separating them. Complete variable domain (other parts from reference TRBV7-2 and TRBJ2-7): GAGVSQSPSNKVTEKGKDVELRCDPISGHTALYWYRQSLGQGLEFLIYFQGNSAPDKSGLPSDRFSAERTGGSVSTLTIQRTQQEDSAVYLCASSSPLSYEQYFGPGTRLTVT.

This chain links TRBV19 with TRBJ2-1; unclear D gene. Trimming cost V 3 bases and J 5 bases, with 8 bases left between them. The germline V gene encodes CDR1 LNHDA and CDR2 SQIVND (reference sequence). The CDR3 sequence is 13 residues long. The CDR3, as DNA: TGTGCCAGTAGTATGTCCACGAACAATGAGCAGTTCTTC. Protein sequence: CASSMSTNNEQFF.

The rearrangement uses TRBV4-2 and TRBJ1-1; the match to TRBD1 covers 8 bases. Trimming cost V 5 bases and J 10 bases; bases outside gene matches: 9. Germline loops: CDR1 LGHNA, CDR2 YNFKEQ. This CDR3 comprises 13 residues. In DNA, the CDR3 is TGTGCCAGCAGCACAGGGACAGGTGGGGTAGCTTTCTTT. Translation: CASSTGTGGVAFF.

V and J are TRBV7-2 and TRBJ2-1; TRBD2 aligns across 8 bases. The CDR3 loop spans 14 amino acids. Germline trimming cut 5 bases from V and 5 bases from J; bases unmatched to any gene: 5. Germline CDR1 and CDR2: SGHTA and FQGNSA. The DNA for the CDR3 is TGTGCCAGCAGCGCTAGCGGGTGGAACAATGAGCAGTTCTTC. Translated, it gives CASSASGWNNEQFF.

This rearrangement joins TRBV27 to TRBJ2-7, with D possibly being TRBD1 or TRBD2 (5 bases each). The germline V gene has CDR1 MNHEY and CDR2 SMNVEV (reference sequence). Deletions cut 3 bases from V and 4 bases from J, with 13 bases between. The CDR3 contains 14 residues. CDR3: CASSLGPQRYEQYF. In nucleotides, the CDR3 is TGTGCCAGCAGTTTGGGACCCCAACGGTACGAGCAGTACTTC.

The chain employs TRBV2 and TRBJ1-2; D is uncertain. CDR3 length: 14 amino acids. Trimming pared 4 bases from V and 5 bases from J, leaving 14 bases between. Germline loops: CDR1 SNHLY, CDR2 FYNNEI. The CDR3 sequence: CASSVRPRRYGYTF. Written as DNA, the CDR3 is TGTGCCAGCAGTGTTAGGCCTAGGCGATATGGCTACACCTTC.

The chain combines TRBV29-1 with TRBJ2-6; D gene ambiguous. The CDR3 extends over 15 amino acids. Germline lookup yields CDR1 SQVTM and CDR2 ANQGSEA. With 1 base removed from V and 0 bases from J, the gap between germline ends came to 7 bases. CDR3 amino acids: CSVEVQSSGANVLTF. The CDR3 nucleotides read TGCAGCGTTGAAGTACAGAGCTCTGGGGCCAACGTCCTGACTTTC.

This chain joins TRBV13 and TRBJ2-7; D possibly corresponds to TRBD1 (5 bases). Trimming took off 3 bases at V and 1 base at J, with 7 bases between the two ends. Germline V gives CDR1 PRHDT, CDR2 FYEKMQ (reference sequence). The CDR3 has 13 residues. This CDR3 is CASSLTESYEQYF. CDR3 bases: TGTGCCAGCAGCTTGACAGAATCCTACGAGCAGTACTTC.

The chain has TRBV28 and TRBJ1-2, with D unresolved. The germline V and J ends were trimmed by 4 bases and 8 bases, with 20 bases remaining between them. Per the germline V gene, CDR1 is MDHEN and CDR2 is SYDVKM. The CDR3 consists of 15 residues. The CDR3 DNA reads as TGTGCCAGCAGTTGGGGTAGGGCTCTACCCTACGGCTACACCTTC. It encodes CASSWGRALPYGYTF.

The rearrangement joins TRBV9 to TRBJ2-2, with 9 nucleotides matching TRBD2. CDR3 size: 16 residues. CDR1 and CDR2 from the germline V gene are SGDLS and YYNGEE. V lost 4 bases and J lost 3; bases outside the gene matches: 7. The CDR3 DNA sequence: TGTGCCAGCAGCACGTGGACTAGCGCACACACCGGGGAGCTGTTTTTT. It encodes CASSTWTSAHTGELFF.

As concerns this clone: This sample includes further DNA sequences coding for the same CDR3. The CDR3 DNA is TGTGCCAGCAGTTTAGGGGGTGGCTACGAGCAGTACTTC. This sequence encodes CASSLGGGYEQYF. The chain uses TRBV27 and TRBJ2-7; D may be TRBD1 or TRBD2 (5 bases each). CDR3 length equals 13 residues. V was shortened by 2 bases and J by 3 bases, with 8 bases between the two germline ends. The germline CDR1 and CDR2 sequences are MNHEY and SMNVEV (reference sequence).

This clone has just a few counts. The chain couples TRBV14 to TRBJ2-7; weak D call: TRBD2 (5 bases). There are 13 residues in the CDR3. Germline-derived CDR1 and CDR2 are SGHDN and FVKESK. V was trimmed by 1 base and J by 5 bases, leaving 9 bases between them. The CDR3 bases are TGTGCCAGCAGCCAAGTTTCGAGGGACGAGCAGTACTTC. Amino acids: CASSQVSRDEQYF.

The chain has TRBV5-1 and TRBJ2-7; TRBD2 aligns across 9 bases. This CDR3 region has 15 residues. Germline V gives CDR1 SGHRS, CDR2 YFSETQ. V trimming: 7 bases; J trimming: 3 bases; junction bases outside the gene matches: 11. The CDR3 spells CASGSGLALNYEQYF. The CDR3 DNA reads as TGCGCCAGCGGCTCAGGACTAGCGTTAAACTACGAGCAGTACTTC.

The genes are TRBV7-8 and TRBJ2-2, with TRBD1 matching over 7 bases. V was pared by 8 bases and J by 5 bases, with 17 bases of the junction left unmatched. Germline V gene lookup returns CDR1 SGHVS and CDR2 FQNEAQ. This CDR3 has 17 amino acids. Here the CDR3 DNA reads TGTGCCAGCGGTTTACGAGAGACAGGGAAGATGACCGGGGAGCTGTTTTTT. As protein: CASGLRETGKMTGELFF.